The 25 T cell receptor beta chains below come from one sample, sequenced in a study of regulatory T cells in long-lasting Graves disease. Arm-PCR of CDR3 regions with iRepertoire HTBI primers generated TCR beta libraries. MiXCR was run by TCRdb on the multiplex PCR reads, yielding one entry per CDR3 protein. The table lists hundreds of thousands of distinct CDR3 sequences, approximately 13% of them singletons, with under 10% in the top ten. As to time point: newly diagnosed GD, antithyroid drugs for less than 3 months. After RNA was extracted from PBMCs, the TCR library was made from it. The sample was also linked to a second study, of T cells in Graves' hyperthyroidism and ophthalmopathy.

Sequencing used peripheral blood mononuclear cells (PBMCs), obtained at new diagnosis, from a patient treated with antithyroid drugs. These receptors originate from a young man with Graves disease.

This clonotype has a count of ten or more. The V gene is TRBV20-1, the J gene TRBJ1-4, with a weak D call TRBD1 (5 bases). Germline assignment: CDR1 DFQATT and CDR2 SNEGSKA (reference sequence). Trimming cost V 6 bases and J 8 bases, with 19 bases left between them. This CDR3 contains 14 residues. The CDR3 protein is CSAQIRGLEEKLFF. CDR3 bases: TGCAGTGCGCAAATCCGGGGGTTGGAAGAAAAACTGTTTTTT.

Worth noting for this clonotype: A much bigger clone sits one base away, suggesting this may be a read error. The chain joins TRBV24-1 to TRBJ2-3; TRBD2 might be the D (6 bases). Germline values: CDR1 KGHDR, CDR2 SFDVKD. CDR3 size: 13 residues. Written as DNA, the CDR3 is TGTGCCGCGGGCCGGGGAGGCCCGGATATGCAGTATTTT. It yields the protein CAAGRGGPDMQYF.

The chain joins TRBV20-1 to TRBJ2-1; D ambiguous. The CDR3 has 14 amino acids. The germline V gene encodes CDR1 DFQATT and CDR2 SNEGSKA (reference sequence). V shed 1 base and J shed 0 bases, with 7 bases lying between them. The CDR3 protein is CSARGWSSYNEQFF. The CDR3 DNA follows: TGCAGTGCTAGAGGCTGGAGCTCCTACAATGAGCAGTTCTTC.

This clonotype occurred many times. The gene calls are TRBV9 and TRBJ2-7; no reliable D call. Germline CDR1 is SGDLS and CDR2 is YYNGEE. This CDR3 has 15 residues. V shed 3 bases and J shed 2 bases, with 15 bases lying between them. The DNA for the CDR3 is TGTGCCAGCAGCGGCCCCGAAGTGGGGACCTACGAGCAGTACTTC. Its protein is CASSGPEVGTYEQYF.

The chain employs TRBV27 and TRBJ1-5; D remains ambiguous. This CDR3 is built from 14 residues. CDR1 is MNHEY and CDR2 is SMNVEV in the germline V gene (reference sequence). V was cut by 0 bases and J by 3 bases, with 6 bases left in between. The CDR3 loop is CASSLSNDNQPQHF. In DNA form, the CDR3 reads TGTGCCAGCAGTTTATCCAATGACAATCAGCCCCAGCATTTT.

The chain links TRBV5-1 to TRBJ1-2; 11 bases line up with TRBD1. Germline trimming cut 0 bases from V and 8 bases from J; bases unmatched to any gene: 6. The germline CDR1 and CDR2 sequences are SGHRS and YFSETQ. The CDR3 contains 15 residues. The CDR3: CASSLDGQGARGYTF. The CDR3 bases are TGCGCCAGCAGCTTGGACGGACAGGGGGCGCGAGGCTACACCTTC.

The J gene is TRBJ1-5, the V gene TRBV5-6, with D hard to call. This CDR3 comprises 17 residues. Looked up from germline, CDR1 is SGHDT and CDR2 is YYEEEE. Trimming took 0 bases from V and 0 from J, leaving 13 bases between them. The CDR3 region is CASSLAGGFYSNQPQHF. The CDR3 region has the DNA TGTGCCAGCAGCTTGGCGGGTGGGTTCTATAGCAATCAGCCCCAGCATTTT.

At least ten counts were recorded for this clonotype. The chain joins TRBV10-3 to TRBJ1-5; D not certain. The CDR3 length is 16 residues. The V gene's germline CDR1 is ENHRY and CDR2 SYGVKD. CDR3: CVQRVAGLYSNQPQHF. The CDR3 DNA sequence: TGTGTCCAGAGGGTGGCGGGATTATATAGCAATCAGCCCCAGCATTTT.

On this clonotype: A far larger clone lies a single base away; this is likely a read error. V and J are TRBV6-2 or TRBV6-3 and TRBJ2-4; tentatively, D is TRBD2 (5 bases). This CDR3 comprises 15 residues. CDR1 and CDR2 (germline): MNHEY, SVGEGT. In DNA form, the CDR3 reads TGTGCCAGCAGTCCGGAACTGAGGGCCACAAACATTCAGTACTTC. This gives the protein CASSPELRATNIQYF.

This clonotype was seen many times. The chain combines TRBV10-3 with TRBJ2-5, with D perhaps matching TRBD2 (6 bases). In germline, CDR1 is ENHRY, CDR2 SYGVKD. V gave up 2 bases and J gave up 1 base, with 14 bases separating them. The CDR3 length is 16 residues. CDR3: CAISEGLGGTQETQYF. In DNA form, the CDR3 reads TGTGCCATCAGTGAGGGATTGGGCGGGACCCAAGAGACCCAGTACTTC.

The V call is TRBV19, the J call TRBJ2-3; D is unclear. Trimming pared 0 bases from V and 6 bases from J, leaving 13 bases between. This CDR3 is 15 amino acids long. The germline V gene encodes CDR1 LNHDA and CDR2 SQIVND (reference sequence). CDR3: CASSIDRGRADTQYF. CDR3 coding DNA: TGTGCCAGTAGTATAGATCGAGGAAGGGCCGATACGCAGTATTTT.

This clonotype was seen more than once but under ten times. A much more abundant neighbour one base away suggests this may be a read error. J is TRBJ2-2 and V is TRBV13, with unresolved D. The CDR3 is made up of 11 amino acids. Trimming took 5 bases from V and 6 from J, leaving 4 bases between them. Germline values: CDR1 PRHDT, CDR2 FYEKMQ (reference sequence). CDR3 bases: TGTGCCAGCAGCAAGGCCGGGGAGCTGTTTTTT. It codes for CASSKAGELFF.

This clonotype was seen ten or more times. The chain employs TRBV11-2 and TRBJ2-7, with no clear D. The CDR3 runs to 13 residues. CDR1 is SGHAT, CDR2 FQNNGV, per germline. The V end lost 5 bases, the J end lost 9 bases, and 17 bases lay between the germline ends. The CDR3: CASSTLGPQRQYF. The CDR3 DNA is TGTGCCAGCAGCACATTAGGACCTCAGCGGCAGTACTTC. Full variable domain (remainder filled in from reference TRBV11-2 and TRBJ2-7): EAGVAQSPRYKIIEKRQSVAFWCNPISGHATLYWYQQILGQGPKLLIQFQNNGVVDDSQLPKDRFSAERLKGVDSTLKIQPAKLEDSAVYLCASSTLGPQRQYFGPGTRLTVT.

This clonotype was observed at least ten times. This chain connects TRBV12-3 or TRBV12-4 to TRBJ1-1, with TRBD1 as a possible D gene (5 bases). The CDR3 contains 13 residues. The V gene lost 3 bases and the J gene lost 3 bases, with 8 bases spanning the gap. The chain's CDR3 is CASSFVTDTEAFF. The CDR3 DNA sequence: TGTGCCAGCAGTTTCGTGACAGACACTGAAGCTTTCTTT.

Only a few counts were recorded for this clonotype. This sequence joins TRBV3-1 and TRBJ1-6; weak D call: TRBD1 (5 bases). CDR3 size: 13 residues. Trimming left V 5 bases short and J 4 bases short, with 6 bases between. Germline V gene sequence: CDR1 LGHDT, CDR2 YNNKEL (reference sequence). Here the CDR3 reads CASSGHYNSPLHF. The CDR3 DNA is TGTGCCAGCAGCGGACATTATAATTCACCCCTCCACTTT.

This clonotype was picked up many times. The V gene is TRBV5-4, the J gene TRBJ1-1; no definite D call. CDR3 length equals 15 residues. V lost 4 bases and J 1 base, leaving 14 bases between the germline ends. Germline CDR1 is SGHNT and CDR2 is YYREEE (reference sequence). The CDR3 region is CASSRSGHTNTEAFF. DNA for the CDR3: TGTGCCAGCAGCCGGTCCGGCCACACGAACACTGAAGCTTTCTTT.

This clonotype was counted ten times or more. The V call is TRBV12-3 or TRBV12-4, the J call TRBJ2-1; 10 bases match TRBD1. V lost 3 bases, J lost 5 bases, and 7 bases stayed unmatched. The CDR3 totals 16 residues. CDR3 coding DNA: TGTGCCAGCAGTTTTGCGGGGACAGGGGCGAACAATGAGCAGTTCTTC. Its translation is CASSFAGTGANNEQFF.

This clonotype was observed at least ten times. Its ends do not fully match the called genes, so a read error is possible. The chain combines TRBV5-1 with TRBJ1-3; D is ambiguous. CDR1 is SGHRS and CDR2 is YFSETQ in the germline V gene. The CDR3 consists of 15 residues. The CDR3 is CASSTASGSGNTIYF. DNA of the CDR3: TGTGCCAGCAGCACCGCGTCGGGATCTGGAAACACCATATATTTT. Combining the CDR3 with reference TRBV5-1 and TRBJ1-3 gives the whole variable domain KAGVTQTPRYLIKTRGQQVTLSCSPISGHRSVSWYQQTPGQGLQFLFEYFSETQRNKGNFPGRFSGRQFSNSRSEMNVSTLELGDSALYLCASSTASGSGNTIYFGEGSWLTVV.

This clonotype came up many times. The rearrangement uses TRBV24-1 and TRBJ2-7, with TRBD1 matching 7 bases. Germline CDR1 is KGHDR and CDR2 is SFDVKD. V shed 3 bases and J 7 bases; nucleotides not matched to a gene: 8. This CDR3 is 14 amino acids long. As DNA, the CDR3 is TGTGCCACCAGTGATCCACAGACAGGGTGGGAGCAGTACTTC. Translated: CATSDPQTGWEQYF.

This clonotype was counted a single time. The chain links TRBV18 to TRBJ2-7; tentative D call: TRBD1 (6 bases). The germline V gene has CDR1 KGHSH and CDR2 LQKENI. V lost 3 bases and J 3 bases, leaving 15 bases between the germline ends. The CDR3 is 15 amino acids. In DNA, the CDR3 is TGTGCCAGCTCACCCCTCGGACAGACTAACTACGAGCAGTACTTC. It translates to CASSPLGQTNYEQYF. The full variable domain, rest sourced from reference TRBV18 and TRBJ2-7, is NAGVMQNPRHLVRRRGQEARLRCSPMKGHSHVYWYRQLPEEGLKFMVYLQKENIIDESGMPKERFSAEFPKEGPSILRIQQVVRGDSAAYFCASSPLGQTNYEQYFGPGTRLTVT.

About this clonotype: It is likely a read error: a sequence one base away is far more abundant. The chain employs TRBV2 and TRBJ2-7; D unclear. V lost 8 bases and J lost 5, with 19 bases in between. CDR3 length equals 14 residues. Looked up from germline, CDR1 is SNHLY and CDR2 is FYNNEI. The CDR3 DNA reads as TGTGCCAGCTCACCACCAATCCGATGGAACGAGCAGTACTTC. Translation gives CASSPPIRWNEQYF.

This chain joins TRBV10-3 and TRBJ2-6; possibly TRBD2 for D (7 bases). V was cut by 3 bases and J by 2 bases, with 17 bases left in between. There are 18 residues in the CDR3. CDR1 is ENHRY and CDR2 is SYGVKD in the germline V gene. CDR3 DNA sequence: TGTGCCATCAGTGAATTATGGCGGGGGCTTCCTGGGGCCAACGTCCTGACTTTC. This encodes CAISELWRGLPGANVLTF.

This chain links TRBV6-6 with TRBJ1-5; 7 nucleotides agree with TRBD1. The junction had 8 bases not matched to a gene; V was cut back by 0 bases and J by 3 bases. CDR1 and CDR2 (germline): MNHNY, SVGAGI (reference sequence). There are 17 residues in the CDR3. The CDR3 coding sequence is TGTGCCAGCAGTTACTCGCTCTTGACAGGGCTCAATCAGCCCCAGCATTTT. This translates into CASSYSLLTGLNQPQHF.

The table lists this clonotype with many counts. The gene calls are TRBV6-1 and TRBJ2-7; the D is unclear. Germline-derived CDR1 and CDR2 are MNHNS and SASEGT. V was pared by 0 bases and J by 6 bases, with 9 bases between. The CDR3 contains 13 residues. CDR3 nucleotide sequence: TGTGCCAGCAGTGAAGCGCTTCTGGGCGAGCAGTACTTC. This translates into CASSEALLGEQYF.

This clonotype appeared a few times. A read error may be the cause here, since a much bigger clone is one base away. The V call is TRBV12-3 or TRBV12-4, the J call TRBJ1-5; TRBD1 is a possible D gene (5 bases). This CDR3 has 15 amino acids. CDR3 protein: CASSLQVGRTQSQHF. The CDR3 coding sequence is TGTGCCAGCAGCCTACAGGTGGGGAGGACTCAGTCCCAGCATTTT.